This T cell receptor (beta chain) was identified during a study of shared T cell receptors in the human thymus. This CDR3 is 12 amino acids long. The V gene end was trimmed by 5 bases and the J gene end by 6 bases; junction bases not matched to a gene: 6. Per the germline V gene, CDR1 is SQVTM and CDR2 is ANQGSEA. TCRdb keeps only in-frame clones here, not all; method: immunoSEQ multiplex PCR. Here the sample spans roughly 710,000 clones, 70% to 90% being singletons. This sample also belongs to another study, concerning human thymus T cells. In that study: Those donating were healthy Finnish infants in corrective surgery for congenital heart defects. Thymus was obtained from resections taken during corrective heart surgery.

Sequencing was performed on thymocytes. The TCR originated in a girl under three years old with a congenital heart defect. The chain has TRBV29-1 and TRBJ1-1, with 7 bases that match TRBD1. CDR3 nucleotide sequence: TGCAGCGTTTGGGACAGATTCCCTGAAGCTTTCTTT. This codes for CSVWDRFPEAFF.